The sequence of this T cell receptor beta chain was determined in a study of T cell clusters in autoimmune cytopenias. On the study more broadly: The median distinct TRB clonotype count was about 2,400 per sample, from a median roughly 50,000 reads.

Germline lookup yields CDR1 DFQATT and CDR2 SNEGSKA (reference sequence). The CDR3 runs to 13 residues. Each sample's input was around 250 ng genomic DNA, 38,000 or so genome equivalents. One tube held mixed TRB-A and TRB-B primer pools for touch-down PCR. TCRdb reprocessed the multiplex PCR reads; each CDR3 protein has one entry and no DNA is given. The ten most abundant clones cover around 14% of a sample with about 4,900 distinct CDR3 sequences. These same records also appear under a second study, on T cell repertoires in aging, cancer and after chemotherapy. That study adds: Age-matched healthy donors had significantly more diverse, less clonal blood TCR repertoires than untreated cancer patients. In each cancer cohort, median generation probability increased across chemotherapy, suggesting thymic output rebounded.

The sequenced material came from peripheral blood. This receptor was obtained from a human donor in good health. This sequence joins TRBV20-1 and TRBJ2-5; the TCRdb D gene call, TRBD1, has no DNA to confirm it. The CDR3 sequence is CSARGDSRETQYF.